In this sample, the clone carrying this T cell receptor beta chain turned up many times. This entry comes from a study of early T cells in non-severe SARS-CoV-2 infection. Across the study: From unsorted whole blood, bulk RNA was sequenced, and the chains remained unpaired.

TCRdb re-derived calls from the 5' RACE reads in MiXCR, one entry per CDR3 protein. The sample has about 69,000 distinct CDR3 sequences, roughly 10% seen once. Specimen: whole blood. This receptor was identified in an adult who was a healthcare worker with PCR-confirmed SARS-CoV-2 infection or an uninfected control (not recorded which).

The CDR3 sequence is CASSPDRGELYEQYF. Written as DNA, the CDR3 is TGTGCCAGCAGCCCCGACAGGGGCGAATTATACGAGCAGTACTTC. The chain uses TRBV13 and TRBJ2-7, with 8 bases aligning to TRBD1. CDR3 length equals 15 residues. The germline gives CDR1 PRHDT, CDR2 FYEKMQ (reference sequence). The junction had 10 bases not matched to a gene; V was cut back by 5 bases and J by 4 bases.